Listed below are T cell receptor beta chains from one sample, sequenced in a study of blood T cell repertoires in COVID-19. Sequenced by immunoSEQ multiplex PCR; TCRdb stores in-frame clones only, minus some. The profile covers about 220,000 clones, with approximately 86% appearing a single time and 14% to 15% taken by the ten largest. Sequencing was performed on PBMCs or T cells enriched from blood (not recorded which). Receptors originate from a woman aged 45-65 years with acute COVID-19. CDR3s include the opening cysteine and the closing phenylalanine or tryptophan. The D gene is left open where the match is weak. Size is omitted from some rows. Given values are once, few, many or a class for expanded clones.

V	J	length	D	size	DNA	CDR3
TRBV6-5	TRBJ1-5	14	TRBD1	NA	TGTGCCAGCCGGACAGGGGGCTGGAATCAGCCCCAGCATTTT	CASRTGGWNQPQHF
TRBV2	TRBJ2-7	14	TRBD1	once	TGTGCCAGCAGTGGGGGACAGGGGATTGGCGAGCAGTACTTC	CASSGGQGIGEQYF
TRBV30	TRBJ2-1	12	NA	NA	TGTGCCTGGAGGGCCCCCTACAATGAGCAGTTCTTC	CAWRAPYNEQFF
TRBV3-1/TRBV3-2	TRBJ1-3	17	NA	NA	TGTGCCAGCAGCCAGTCCCCCACGTTGACAGACGGAAACACCATATATTTT	CASSQSPTLTDGNTIYF
TRBV9	TRBJ2-1	14	TRBD2	NA	TGTGCCAGCAGCGTAGCTTCTAGCGGCAATGAGCAGTTCTTC	CASSVASSGNEQFF
TRBV28	TRBJ2-5	13	TRBD2	NA	TGTGCCAGCTGTCCTAGCGGGAAAGAGACCCAGTACTTC	CASCPSGKETQYF
TRBV4-2	TRBJ2-7	15	TRBD2	few	TGTGCCAGCAGCCCGCGACTAGCGGGAGGCTACGAGCAGTACTTC	CASSPRLAGGYEQYF
TRBV4-1	TRBJ2-5	13	NA	NA	TGCGCCAGCAGCCACCCCCAGGGGACTAAACAGTACTTC	CASSHPQGTKQYF
TRBV30	TRBJ1-4	14	NA	NA	TGTGCCTGGAGTGTCCGGGGAGTCGGGGAAAAACTGTTTTTT	CAWSVRGVGEKLFF
TRBV15	TRBJ1-2	15	TRBD1	NA	TGTGCCACCAGCGGGAACAGGGGGATGGTCTATGGCTACACCTTC	CATSGNRGMVYGYTF
TRBV9	TRBJ2-5	19	TRBD2	NA	TGTGCCAGCAGCGTAGGGTCGACAGGAGGGAGCGGGGGGGGAGAGACCCAGTACTTC	CASSVGSTGGSGGGETQYF
TRBV4-2	TRBJ2-1	17	TRBD2	NA	TGTGCCAGCAGCCAAGTTTCGGCGGGAGGGCCGGGCAATGAGCAGTTCTTC	CASSQVSAGGPGNEQFF
TRBV6-5	TRBJ1-2	15	TRBD1	NA	TGTGCCAGCAGTTATTCAGGGGGCAATATTAATGGCTACACCTTC	CASSYSGGNINGYTF
TRBV5-1	TRBJ2-5	14	TRBD1	NA	TGCGCCAGCAGCCCGGGACAGGGGCAAGAGACCCAGTACTTC	CASSPGQGQETQYF
TRBV10-3	TRBJ1-1	16	NA	NA	TGTGCCATCAGTGATAGAGGGGGAATCATGAACACTGAAGCTTTCTTT	CAISDRGGIMNTEAFF
TRBV29-1	TRBJ2-2	13	TRBD2	NA	TGCAGCACCCGACTAGCGGGGAGGGGGGAGCTGTTTTTT	CSTRLAGRGELFF
TRBV5-1	TRBJ1-2	13	NA	few	TGCGCCAGCAGCTCCTCGGGATCCTATGGCTACACCTTC	CASSSSGSYGYTF
TRBV27	TRBJ2-1	17	TRBD1	NA	TGTGCCAGCAGTTTACTTCCGGGACAGGGGGTCCACAATGAGCAGTTCTTC	CASSLLPGQGVHNEQFF
TRBV19	TRBJ2-7	12	NA	NA	TGTGCCAGTAGTCTCGGACAGAACGAGCAGTACTTC	CASSLGQNEQYF
TRBV4-2	TRBJ1-1	15	NA	NA	TGTGCCAGCAGAGATACGGGGTTGGCGGGCACTGAAGCTTTCTTT	CASRDTGLAGTEAFF
TRBV14	TRBJ1-3	13	NA	few	TGTGCCAGCAGCTCACTTTTCCGGAACACCATATATTTT	CASSSLFRNTIYF
TRBV5-1	TRBJ2-2	16	TRBD2	NA	TGCGCCAGCAGCTTGGACGGGAGGAGACGCACCGGGGAGCTGTTTTTT	CASSLDGRRRTGELFF
TRBV7-9	TRBJ2-5	14	NA	NA	TGTGCCAGCAGCTTACTGTCAAGCGCCGAGACCCAGTACTTC	CASSLLSSAETQYF
TRBV28	TRBJ2-2	15	NA	once	TGTGCCAGCAGTTCACCCACAGGTGACACCGGGGAGCTGTTTTTT	CASSSPTGDTGELFF
TRBV27	TRBJ1-5	14	NA	NA	TGTGCCAGCAGCCCCAGACCTACAGGGTCGCCCCAGCATTTT	CASSPRPTGSPQHF
TRBV6-5	TRBJ1-4	14	NA	NA	TGTGCCAGCAGCCAGGAGGCAACTAATGAAAAACTGTTTTTT	CASSQEATNEKLFF
TRBV6-5	TRBJ2-1	14	NA	once	TGTGCCAGCAGCGCCGTGACTAGGTTCAATGAGCAGTTCTTC	CASSAVTRFNEQFF
TRBV6-5	TRBJ1-1	13	NA	once	TGTGCCAGCAGCCAAGGGGGGAACACTGAAGCTTTCTTT	CASSQGGNTEAFF
TRBV27	TRBJ1-5	15	NA	NA	TGTGCCAGCAGTTTAGCAGGGGCCAGCAATCAGCCCCAGCATTTT	CASSLAGASNQPQHF
TRBV23-1	TRBJ2-7	13	TRBD1	few	TGCGCCAGCACCGACCAGGGGGCCAACGAGCAGTACTTC	CASTDQGANEQYF
TRBV11-2	TRBJ2-7	15	TRBD2	NA	TGTGCCAGCAGCTTAGGGTCTAGCGGGATCTACGAGCAGTACTTC	CASSLGSSGIYEQYF
TRBV4-3	TRBJ2-7	14	NA	NA	TGCGCCAGCAGCCAAGGCACAGGAGAACCGTGGCAGTACTTC	CASSQGTGEPWQYF
TRBV28	TRBJ1-3	14	TRBD1	once	TGTGCCAGCAGCGACAGGGAAGGAGGAAACACCATATATTTT	CASSDREGGNTIYF
TRBV28	TRBJ1-2	12	NA	NA	TGTGCCAGCAGTCCCACTCCTATTGGCTACACCTTC	CASSPTPIGYTF
TRBV29-1	TRBJ2-3	13	TRBD1	NA	TGCAGCGTTGGTGGGACAGTGACAGATACGCAGTATTTT	CSVGGTVTDTQYF
TRBV7-2	TRBJ2-1	15	TRBD2	NA	TGTGCCAGCAGCTTAGTAGGACTAGCGAGCAATGAGCAGTTCTTC	CASSLVGLASNEQFF